This record covers a single TCR beta chain. Germline CDR1 is SQVTM and CDR2 is ANQGSEA. This CDR3 spans 13 amino acids. Trimming left V 2 bases short and J 4 bases short, with 10 bases between. This sample is part of a study of cytomegalovirus exposure and HLA in healthy donors. Primers for the PCR totalled 60 Vbeta and 13 Jbeta. Sequenced by immunoSEQ multiplex PCR; TCRdb stores in-frame clones only, minus some. The sample lists 100,000 to 150,000 clones, around 81% occurring once. This chain links TRBV29-1 with TRBJ2-3; no reliable D call. This TCR was recovered from a woman in her forties or fifties in good health and CMV-seronegative. The source material was PBMCs. The CDR3 region has the DNA TGCAGCGTTGAATCAGGATTCTCAGATACGCAGTATTTT. This sequence encodes CSVESGFSDTQYF.